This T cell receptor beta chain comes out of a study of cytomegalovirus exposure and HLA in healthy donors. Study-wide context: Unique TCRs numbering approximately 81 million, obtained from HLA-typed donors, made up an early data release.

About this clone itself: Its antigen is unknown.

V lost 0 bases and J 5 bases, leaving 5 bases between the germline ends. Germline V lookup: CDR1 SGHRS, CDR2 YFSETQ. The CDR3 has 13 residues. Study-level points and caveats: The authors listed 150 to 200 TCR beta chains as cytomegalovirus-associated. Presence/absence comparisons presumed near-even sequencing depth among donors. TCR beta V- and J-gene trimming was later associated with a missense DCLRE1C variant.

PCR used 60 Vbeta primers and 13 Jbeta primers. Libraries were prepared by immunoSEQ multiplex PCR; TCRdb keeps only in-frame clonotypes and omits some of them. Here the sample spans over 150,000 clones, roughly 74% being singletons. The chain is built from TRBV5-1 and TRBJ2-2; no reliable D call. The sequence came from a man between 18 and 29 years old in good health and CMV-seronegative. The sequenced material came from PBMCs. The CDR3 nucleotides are TGCGCCAGCAGCTTGGGGGCAACCGGGGAGCTGTTTTTT. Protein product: CASSLGATGELFF. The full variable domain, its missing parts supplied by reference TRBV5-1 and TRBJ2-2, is KAGVTQTPRYLIKTRGQQVTLSCSPISGHRSVSWYQQTPGQGLQFLFEYFSETQRNKGNFPGRFSGRQFSNSRSEMNVSTLELGDSALYLCASSLGATGELFFGEGSRLTVL.